This T cell receptor (beta chain) was sequenced for a study of cytomegalovirus exposure and HLA in healthy donors. Study in general: Out of 180 million or so T cells, an earlier analysis found roughly 110 million unique TCR beta sequences in total. Some 85 million unique TCRs, all from HLA-typed donors, were included in an early release of the data. Whole-study findings and limits: Sequencing had likely introduced a cluster of highly shared sequence variants as an artifact. Associated with HLA alleles at 0.05 false discovery rate in a later analysis were 16,951 TCR beta sequences.

The primer mix had 60 Vbeta and 13 Jbeta primers. TCRdb's table, derived via immunoSEQ multiplex PCR, lists solely in-frame clones and lacks some. Of approximately 170,000 clones listed, around 78% are singletons. Comments on this clone: The antigen remains undetermined.

V lost 6 bases, J lost 1 base, and 10 bases lay in between. The CDR3 sequence is 13 residues long. CDR1 MNHEY and CDR2 SMNVEV come from the germline V gene (reference sequence). The specimen was PBMCs. The chain is built from TRBV27 and TRBJ2-7; tentatively, D is TRBD1 (6 bases). The sequence came from a woman aged 40 to 50 in good health and CMV-seropositive. The CDR3 DNA reads TGTGCCAGCAGCACCGGGACATCCTACGAGCAGTACTTC. It yields the protein CASSTGTSYEQYF.